These 21 T cell receptor beta chains originate from one sample sequenced in a study of cytomegalovirus exposure and HLA in healthy donors (dated by TCRdb to about 2017). Library generation was performed with the immunoSEQ multiplex PCR assay. What TCRdb holds here is the immuneACCESS table cut down to in-frame rearrangements. Part of the clones is not present; checked against another copy, under half of the missing clones reflect an unresolved V gene, and the others are unexplained. The sample table holds 100,000 to 150,000 clones, of which roughly 90% were seen once. The ten most abundant clones make up roughly 2% of the sample. The sample comprised PBMCs. The receptors derive from a woman aged 18-29 years in good health and CMV-seronegative.

In this sample, this clone turned up once. This sequence joins TRBV28 and TRBJ1-1; possible D gene TRBD1, 6 bases. V gave up 2 bases and J gave up 1 base, with 11 bases separating them. CDR1 and CDR2 (germline): MDHEN, SYDVKM. There are 15 residues in the CDR3. As DNA, the CDR3 is TGTGCCAGCAGTTTACCCGGACAGCCGAACACTGAAGCTTTCTTT. Translated: CASSLPGQPNTEAFF.

The rearrangement links TRBV5-1 to TRBJ2-5; D is possibly TRBD1 (6 bases). The CDR3 is made up of 13 amino acids. Trimming shortened V by 7 bases and J by 2 bases, and 12 bases separated the two germline ends. From germline, CDR1 is SGHRS and CDR2 YFSETQ. The CDR3 nucleotides are TGCGCCAGCGCCGGGACACCTCAAGAGACCCAGTACTTC. Protein: CASAGTPQETQYF.

The chain has TRBV5-4 and TRBJ2-1; no reliable D call. V gave up 4 bases and J gave up 6 bases, with 8 bases separating them. Germline V lookup: CDR1 SGHNT, CDR2 YYREEE (reference sequence). The CDR3 totals 12 residues. The CDR3 nucleotides are TGTGCCAGCAGCCTAGATATCAATGAGCAGTTCTTC. Encoded protein: CASSLDINEQFF.

The chain joins TRBV5-4 to TRBJ2-7; 12 nucleotides align to TRBD2. The V segment lost 3 bases and the J segment 4 bases; nucleotides outside the gene matches: 11. The CDR3 has 17 amino acids. In germline, CDR1 is SGHNT, CDR2 YYREEE (reference sequence). The CDR3 sequence: CASSSKSTGTSGYEQYF. The CDR3 DNA is TGTGCCAGCAGCTCCAAGAGCACCGGGACTAGCGGGTACGAGCAGTACTTC.

This rearrangement joins TRBV12-5 to TRBJ2-1; 12 nucleotides line up with TRBD2. CDR3 length equals 14 residues. The germline V gene has CDR1 LGHNT and CDR2 FRNRAP. With V trimmed by 6 bases and J by 12 bases, 9 bases remained unmatched. CDR3 loop: CASGRPPLAGGQFF. CDR3 DNA sequence: TGTGCTAGTGGCCGCCCGCCACTAGCGGGAGGGCAGTTCTTC.

The chain recombines TRBV9 with TRBJ1-2; D might be TRBD1 (6 bases). The CDR3 has 17 residues. The germline V and J ends were trimmed by 0 bases and 0 bases, with 15 bases remaining between them. Germline V gene lookup returns CDR1 SGDLS and CDR2 YYNGEE. In DNA, the CDR3 is TGTGCCAGCAGCGTAGATGTTGAGAGGACAGCTAACTATGGCTACACCTTC. Protein sequence: CASSVDVERTANYGYTF.

This rearrangement joins TRBV6-4 to TRBJ2-1, with unresolved D. In germline, CDR1 is MRHNA, CDR2 SNTAGT. The CDR3 has 15 amino acids. The ends were cut back, 2 bases at V and 0 bases at J, with 8 bases in the middle. The DNA for the CDR3 is TGTGCCAGCAGTGACGACTCCCTCTCCTACAATGAGCAGTTCTTC. It codes for CASSDDSLSYNEQFF.

The genes are TRBV6-6 and TRBJ1-1; D remains ambiguous. The CDR3 has 15 amino acids. Germline V CDR1 and CDR2: MNHNY, SVGAGI (reference sequence). Trimming removed 0 bases at V and 4 bases at J, with 12 bases between. Written as DNA, the CDR3 is TGTGCCAGCAGTTACTCATTCGGTTCTATCACTGAAGCTTTCTTT. Translation: CASSYSFGSITEAFF.

The gene calls are TRBV4-1 and TRBJ1-5; 7 bases map to TRBD1. V shed 1 base, J shed 9 bases, and the junction held 15 bases outside the gene matches. Germline V lookup: CDR1 MGHRA, CDR2 YSYEKL. CDR3 length: 17 amino acids. CDR3 region: CASSQVGRGPLRWPQHF. CDR3 DNA: TGCGCCAGCAGCCAAGTCGGTAGGGGGCCCCTTAGGTGGCCCCAGCATTTT.

J is TRBJ2-2 and V is TRBV30; 8 bases map to TRBD2. This CDR3 has 15 amino acids. The V and J ends lost 1 base and 3 bases, in that order; junction bases with no gene match: 4. CDR1 and CDR2 from the germline V gene are GTSNPN and SVGIG (reference sequence). CDR3 DNA: TGTGCCTGGAGTGCAGCGGGAGAGGACACCGGGGAGCTGTTTTTT. Its protein product is CAWSAAGEDTGELFF.

The chain links TRBV11-2 to TRBJ1-1; D is perhaps TRBD1 (6 bases). Germline V gives CDR1 SGHAT, CDR2 FQNNGV. The CDR3 spans 15 residues. Trimming took off 5 bases at V and 1 base at J, with 14 bases between the two ends. CDR3 DNA sequence: TGTGCCAGCAGCCCAGGGCGGACAGCGAACACTGAAGCTTTCTTT. Amino acids: CASSPGRTANTEAFF.

This clone was observed a single time. The rearrangement links TRBV7-6 to TRBJ2-7; TRBD1 agrees at 10 bases. CDR1 and CDR2 from the germline V gene are SGHVS and FNYEAQ. The CDR3 has 14 residues. The J segment lost 9 bases and the V segment lost 5 bases, leaving 10 bases of the junction unmatched. The CDR3 DNA sequence: TGTGCCAGCAGCAATGGACAGGGGGGACAGGGGCAGTACTTC. It specifies CASSNGQGGQGQYF.

The J gene is TRBJ2-3, the V gene TRBV5-1, with unresolved D. Germline lookup yields CDR1 SGHRS and CDR2 YFSETQ. Trimming shortened V by 4 bases and J by 0 bases, and 12 bases separated the two germline ends. The CDR3 extends over 15 amino acids. Here the CDR3 reads CASSGSPLSTDTQYF. The CDR3 DNA reads as TGCGCCAGCAGCGGTTCACCCCTAAGCACAGATACGCAGTATTTT.

The chain is built from TRBV5-4 and TRBJ2-5; D remains unclear. This CDR3 has 15 residues. V was trimmed by 2 bases and J by 0 bases, leaving 11 bases between them. Germline-derived CDR1 and CDR2 are SGHNT and YYREEE (reference sequence). The CDR3 region is CASSFGAFHQETQYF. The CDR3 bases are TGTGCCAGCAGCTTCGGAGCGTTTCACCAAGAGACCCAGTACTTC.

This sequence joins TRBV5-1 and TRBJ2-5, with 10 positions matching TRBD1. The ends lost 3 bases at V and 1 base at J; junction bases unmatched: 0. The CDR3 runs 14 residues. Germline V gives CDR1 SGHRS, CDR2 YFSETQ. The CDR3 reads CASSWTGGQETQYF. The CDR3 DNA reads TGCGCCAGCAGCTGGACAGGGGGCCAAGAGACCCAGTACTTC.

The V gene is TRBV6-1, the J gene TRBJ2-3; D gene unclear. Germline CDR1 MNHNS, CDR2 SASEGT. The CDR3 length is 13 residues. The germline V and J ends were trimmed by 9 bases and 0 bases, with 10 bases remaining between them. The DNA for the CDR3 is TGTGCCAGTCGTACTTCTAGCACAGATACGCAGTATTTT. Its protein product is CASRTSSTDTQYF.

The genes are TRBV2 and TRBJ2-3; 9 bases line up with TRBD2. V shed 5 bases, J shed 6 bases, and the junction held 6 bases outside the gene matches. Germline V lookup: CDR1 SNHLY, CDR2 FYNNEI. This CDR3 region has 14 residues. The CDR3, as DNA: TGTGCCAGCAGTCAACTAGCGGGTCGGGATACGCAGTATTTT. Translation gives CASSQLAGRDTQYF.

Comment on this clone: The junction and the germline gene differ at one end; a read error may be behind it. The rearrangement uses TRBV6-5 and TRBJ1-1; D not certain. Germline V gene lookup returns CDR1 MNHEY and CDR2 SVGAGI. The CDR3 has 14 amino acids. CDR3 protein: CASSYSSLDFGSVF. In nucleotides, the CDR3 is TGTGCCAGCAGTTACTCGAGTCTGGACTTCGGGTCGGTCTTT.

J is TRBJ1-2 and V is TRBV28; D unclear. The V and J ends lost 2 bases and 0 bases respectively, with 10 bases between them. The CDR3 runs 15 residues. Germline V lookup: CDR1 MDHEN, CDR2 SYDVKM. The CDR3 DNA is TGTGCCAGCAGTTTAATGTCTCTAGCTAACTATGGCTACACCTTC. This codes for CASSLMSLANYGYTF.

The chain carries TRBV19 and TRBJ1-1; TRBD1 might be the D (6 bases). Per the germline V gene, CDR1 is LNHDA and CDR2 is SQIVND (reference sequence). V was cut by 5 bases and J by 4 bases, with 14 bases left in between. The CDR3 loop spans 14 amino acids. This chain's CDR3 is CASSWGGAGTEAFF. CDR3 in DNA: TGTGCCAGTAGTTGGGGGGGCGCGGGCACTGAAGCTTTCTTT.

The CDR3 bases are TGTGCCAGTAACGGACAGGGGGCAGGTGAAGCTTTCTTT. Translated: CASNGQGAGEAFF. The chain joins TRBV19 to TRBJ1-1; 11 bases align to TRBD1. In germline, CDR1 is LNHDA, CDR2 SQIVND (reference sequence). The CDR3 covers 13 residues. With V trimmed by 7 bases and J by 7 bases, 5 bases remained unmatched.